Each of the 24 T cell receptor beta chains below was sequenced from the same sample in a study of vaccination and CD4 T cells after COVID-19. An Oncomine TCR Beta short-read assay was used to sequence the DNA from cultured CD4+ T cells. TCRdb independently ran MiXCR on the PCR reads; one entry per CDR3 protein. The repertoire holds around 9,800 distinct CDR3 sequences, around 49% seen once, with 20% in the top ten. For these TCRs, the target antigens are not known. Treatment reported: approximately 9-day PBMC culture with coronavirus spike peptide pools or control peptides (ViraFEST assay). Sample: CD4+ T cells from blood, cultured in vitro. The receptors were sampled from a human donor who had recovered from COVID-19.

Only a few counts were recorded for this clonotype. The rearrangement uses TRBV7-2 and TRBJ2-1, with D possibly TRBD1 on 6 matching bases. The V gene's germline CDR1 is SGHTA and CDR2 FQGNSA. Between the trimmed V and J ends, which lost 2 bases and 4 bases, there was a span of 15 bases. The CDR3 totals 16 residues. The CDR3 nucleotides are TGTGCCAGCAGCTTACAGGGGACGCGTGGGTACAATGAGCAGTTCTTC. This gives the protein CASSLQGTRGYNEQFF.

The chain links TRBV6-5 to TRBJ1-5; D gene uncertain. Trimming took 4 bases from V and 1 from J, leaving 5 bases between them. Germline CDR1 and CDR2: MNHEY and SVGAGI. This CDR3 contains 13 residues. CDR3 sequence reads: CASSSTSNQPQHF. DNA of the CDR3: TGTGCCAGCAGTTCCACGAGCAATCAGCCCCAGCATTTT.

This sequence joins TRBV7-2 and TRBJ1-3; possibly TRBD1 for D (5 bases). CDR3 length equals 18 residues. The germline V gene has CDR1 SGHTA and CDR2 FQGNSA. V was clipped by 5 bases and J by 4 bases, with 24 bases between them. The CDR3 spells CASSGFTSPAGLGNTIYF. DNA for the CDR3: TGTGCCAGCAGCGGATTTACTTCCCCCGCGGGGCTCGGAAACACCATATATTTT.

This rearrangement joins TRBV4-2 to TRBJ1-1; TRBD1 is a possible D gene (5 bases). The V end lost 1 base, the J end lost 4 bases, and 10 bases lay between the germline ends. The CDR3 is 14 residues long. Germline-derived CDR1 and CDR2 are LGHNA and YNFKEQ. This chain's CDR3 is CASSQAGRSTEAFF. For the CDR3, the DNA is TGTGCCAGCAGCCAAGCAGGGCGATCCACTGAAGCTTTCTTT.

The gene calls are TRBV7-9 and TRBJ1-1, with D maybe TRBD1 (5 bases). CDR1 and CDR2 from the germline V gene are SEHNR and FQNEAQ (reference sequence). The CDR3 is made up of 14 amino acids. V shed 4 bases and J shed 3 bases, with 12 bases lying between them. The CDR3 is CASSSQGRYTEAFF. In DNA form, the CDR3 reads TGTGCCAGCAGCTCCCAGGGCCGGTACACTGAAGCTTTCTTT.

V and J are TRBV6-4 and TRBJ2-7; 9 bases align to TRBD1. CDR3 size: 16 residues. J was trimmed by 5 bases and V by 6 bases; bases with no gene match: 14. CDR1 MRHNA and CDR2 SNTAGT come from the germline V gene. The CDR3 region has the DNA TGTGCCAGCAGGACGAACCGGGACAGGGCCGGCAACGAGCAGTACTTC. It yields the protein CASRTNRDRAGNEQYF.

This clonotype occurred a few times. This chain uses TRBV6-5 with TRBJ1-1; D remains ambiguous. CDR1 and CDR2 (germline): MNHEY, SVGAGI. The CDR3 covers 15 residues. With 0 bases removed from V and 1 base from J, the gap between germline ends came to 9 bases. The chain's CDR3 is CASSYSRTGNTEAFF. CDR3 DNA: TGTGCCAGCAGTTACTCTAGGACGGGGAACACTGAAGCTTTCTTT.

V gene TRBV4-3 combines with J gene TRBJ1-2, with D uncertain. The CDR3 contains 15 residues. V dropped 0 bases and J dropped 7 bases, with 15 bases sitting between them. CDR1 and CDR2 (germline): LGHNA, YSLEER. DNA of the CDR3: TGCGCCAGCAGCCAAGATCTAGTACGAAGTTCTGGCTACACCTTC. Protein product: CASSQDLVRSSGYTF.

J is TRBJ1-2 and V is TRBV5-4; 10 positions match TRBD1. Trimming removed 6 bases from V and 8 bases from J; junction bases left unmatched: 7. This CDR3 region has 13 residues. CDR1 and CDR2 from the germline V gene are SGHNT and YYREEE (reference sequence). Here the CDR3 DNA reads TGTGCCAGCAATAGACAGGGGGCTGAAGGCTACACCTTC. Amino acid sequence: CASNRQGAEGYTF. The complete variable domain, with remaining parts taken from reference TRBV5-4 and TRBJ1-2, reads ETGVTQSPTHLIKTRGQQVTLRCSSQSGHNTVSWYQQALGQGPQFIFQYYREEENGRGNFPPRFSGLQFPNYSSELNVNALELDDSALYLCASNRQGAEGYTFGSGTRLTVV.

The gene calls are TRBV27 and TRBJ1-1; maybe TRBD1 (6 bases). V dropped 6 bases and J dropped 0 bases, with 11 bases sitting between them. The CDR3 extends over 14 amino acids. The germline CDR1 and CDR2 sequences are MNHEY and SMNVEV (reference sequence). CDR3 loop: CASRNTGLNTEAFF. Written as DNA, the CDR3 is TGTGCCAGCAGGAATACAGGGCTGAACACTGAAGCTTTCTTT.

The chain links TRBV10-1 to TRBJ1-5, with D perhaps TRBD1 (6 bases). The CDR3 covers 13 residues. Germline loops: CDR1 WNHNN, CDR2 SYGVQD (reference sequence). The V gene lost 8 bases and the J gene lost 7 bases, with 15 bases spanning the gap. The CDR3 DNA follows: TGCGCCAGCTCCTTATGGGGGCACCAGCCCCAGCATTTT. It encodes CASSLWGHQPQHF.

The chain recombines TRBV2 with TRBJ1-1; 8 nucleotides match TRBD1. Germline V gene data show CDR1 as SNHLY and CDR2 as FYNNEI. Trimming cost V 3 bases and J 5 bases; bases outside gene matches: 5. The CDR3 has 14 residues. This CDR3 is CASSDQGAGTEAFF. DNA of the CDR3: TGTGCCAGCAGTGATCAGGGGGCGGGAACTGAAGCTTTCTTT. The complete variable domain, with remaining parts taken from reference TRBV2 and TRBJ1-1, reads EPEVTQTPSHQVTQMGQEVILRCVPISNHLYFYWYRQILGQKVEFLVSFYNNEISEKSEIFDDQFSVERPDGSNFTLKIRSTKLEDSAMYFCASSDQGAGTEAFFGQGTRLTVV.

CDR3 region: CSVEGGQKNTEAFF. The CDR3 nucleotides read TGCAGCGTTGAAGGGGGACAGAAGAACACTGAAGCTTTCTTT. V usage is TRBV29-1 and J usage is TRBJ1-1; 7 bases map to TRBD1. Germline V gene lookup returns CDR1 SQVTM and CDR2 ANQGSEA. With V trimmed by 1 base and J by 1 base, 3 bases remained unmatched. The CDR3 covers 14 residues.

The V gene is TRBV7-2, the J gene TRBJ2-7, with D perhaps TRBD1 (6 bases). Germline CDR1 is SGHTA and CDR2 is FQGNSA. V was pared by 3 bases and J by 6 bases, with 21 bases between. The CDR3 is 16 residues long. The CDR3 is CASSLDSTAPSGEQYF. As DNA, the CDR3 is TGTGCCAGCAGCTTGGACAGTACCGCACCGTCCGGCGAGCAGTACTTC. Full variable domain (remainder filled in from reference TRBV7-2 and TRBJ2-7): GAGVSQSPSNKVTEKGKDVELRCDPISGHTALYWYRQSLGQGLEFLIYFQGNSAPDKSGLPSDRFSAERTGGSVSTLTIQRTQQEDSAVYLCASSLDSTAPSGEQYFGPGTRLTVT.

In nucleotides, the CDR3 is TGCGCCAGCAGCCAAGATATACGAAGCTCCTACAATGAGCAGTTCTTC. Protein product: CASSQDIRSSYNEQFF. The V and J genes are TRBV4-3 and TRBJ2-1; D gene ambiguous. This CDR3 has 16 residues. The V end lost 0 bases, the J end lost 0 bases, and 9 bases lay between the germline ends. Germline values: CDR1 LGHNA, CDR2 YSLEER.

CDR3 amino acids: CASSLDAGVERAFF. The DNA of the CDR3 is TGTGCCAGCAGCTTAGATGCGGGGGTGGAGAGAGCTTTCTTT. The V and J genes are TRBV7-2 and TRBJ1-1; perhaps TRBD1 as D (5 bases). Trimming removed 1 base from V and 10 bases from J, with 16 bases in between. The CDR3 has 14 amino acids. CDR1 is SGHTA, CDR2 FQGNSA, per germline.

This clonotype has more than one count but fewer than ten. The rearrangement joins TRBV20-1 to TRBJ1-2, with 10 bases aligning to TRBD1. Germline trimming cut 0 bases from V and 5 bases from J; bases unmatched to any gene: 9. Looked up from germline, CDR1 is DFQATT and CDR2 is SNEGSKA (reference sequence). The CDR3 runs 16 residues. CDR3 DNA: TGCAGTGCTAGAGATTCGACAGGGGGCGCGGAGTATGGCTACACCTTC. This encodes CSARDSTGGAEYGYTF.

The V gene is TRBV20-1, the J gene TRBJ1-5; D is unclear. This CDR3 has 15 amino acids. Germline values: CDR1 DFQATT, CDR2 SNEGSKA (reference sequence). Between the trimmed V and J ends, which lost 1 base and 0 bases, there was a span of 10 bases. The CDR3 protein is CSARAGGYSNQPQHF. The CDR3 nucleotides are TGCAGTGCTAGAGCGGGAGGCTATAGCAATCAGCCCCAGCATTTT.

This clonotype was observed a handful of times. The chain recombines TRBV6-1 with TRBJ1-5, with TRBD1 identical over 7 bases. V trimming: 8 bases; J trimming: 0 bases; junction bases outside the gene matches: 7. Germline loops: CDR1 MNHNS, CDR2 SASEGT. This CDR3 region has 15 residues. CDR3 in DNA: TGTGCCAGCGACCGGGACAGCTATAGCAATCAGCCCCAGCATTTT. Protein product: CASDRDSYSNQPQHF.

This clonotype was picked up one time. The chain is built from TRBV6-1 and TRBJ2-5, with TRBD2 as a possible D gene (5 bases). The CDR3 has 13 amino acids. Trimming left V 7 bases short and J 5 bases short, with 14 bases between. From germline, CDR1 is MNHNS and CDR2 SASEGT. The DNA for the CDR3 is TGTGCCAGCACCCTGGGGAGCTCGGAGACCCAGTACTTC. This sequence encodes CASTLGSSETQYF.

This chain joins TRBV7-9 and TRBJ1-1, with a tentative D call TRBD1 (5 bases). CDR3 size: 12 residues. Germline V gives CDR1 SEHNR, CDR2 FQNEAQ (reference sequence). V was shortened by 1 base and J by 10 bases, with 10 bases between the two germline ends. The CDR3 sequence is CASSLDSGRAFF. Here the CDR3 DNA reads TGTGCCAGCAGCTTAGATTCAGGGAGAGCTTTCTTT.

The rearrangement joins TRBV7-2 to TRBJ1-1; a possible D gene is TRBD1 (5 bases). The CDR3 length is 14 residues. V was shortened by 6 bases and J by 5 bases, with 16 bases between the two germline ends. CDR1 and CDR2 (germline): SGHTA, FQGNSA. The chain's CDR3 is CASSSGRRGTEAFF. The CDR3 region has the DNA TGTGCCAGCAGTTCGGGACGCCGGGGGACTGAAGCTTTCTTT.

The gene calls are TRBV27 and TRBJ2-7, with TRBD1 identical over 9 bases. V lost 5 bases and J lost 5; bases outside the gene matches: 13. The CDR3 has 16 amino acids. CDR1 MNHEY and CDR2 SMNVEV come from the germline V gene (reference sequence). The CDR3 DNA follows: TGTGCCAGCAGTCCATGGACAGGGGCACCCGGTGACGAGCAGTACTTC. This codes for CASSPWTGAPGDEQYF.

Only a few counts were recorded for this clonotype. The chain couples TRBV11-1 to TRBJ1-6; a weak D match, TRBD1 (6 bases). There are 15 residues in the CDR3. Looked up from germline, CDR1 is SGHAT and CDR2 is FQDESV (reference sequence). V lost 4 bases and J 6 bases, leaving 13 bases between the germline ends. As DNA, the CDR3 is TGTGCCAGCAGCTCAAGGACAGCTTTTAATTCACCCCTCCACTTT. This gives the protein CASSSRTAFNSPLHF.